A single T cell receptor beta chain is shown here with its context. V lost 5 bases, J lost 7 bases, and 21 bases lay in between. Germline CDR1 is MNHNY and CDR2 is SVGAGI (reference sequence). The CDR3 loop spans 17 amino acids. This record belongs to a study of blood T cell repertoires in COVID-19. Study in general: From T cells, B-cell-depleted T cells, or PBMCs came the material, which was cDNA or gDNA.

Seattle researchers signed up patients amid active infection and tracked them longitudinally. Authors' analysis steps: The authors estimated nucleated cell counts from reference gene primer amplification. Sequencing used immunoSEQ multiplex PCR; TCRdb keeps in-frame clones, though not all of them. V, J and clone size reflect that table, while D and trimming were determined from the DNA. This table has 200,000 to 250,000 clones, about 90% appearing once. The chain recombines TRBV6-6 with TRBJ1-6; D is unresolved. The sample consisted of peripheral blood. This receptor was identified in a man aged 55 to 69 with COVID-19, enrolled during active disease. In DNA, the CDR3 is TGTGCCAGCAGTCTTGGCCGTACACCGGAGAAGAATTCACCCCTCCACTTT. Encoded protein: CASSLGRTPEKNSPLHF.